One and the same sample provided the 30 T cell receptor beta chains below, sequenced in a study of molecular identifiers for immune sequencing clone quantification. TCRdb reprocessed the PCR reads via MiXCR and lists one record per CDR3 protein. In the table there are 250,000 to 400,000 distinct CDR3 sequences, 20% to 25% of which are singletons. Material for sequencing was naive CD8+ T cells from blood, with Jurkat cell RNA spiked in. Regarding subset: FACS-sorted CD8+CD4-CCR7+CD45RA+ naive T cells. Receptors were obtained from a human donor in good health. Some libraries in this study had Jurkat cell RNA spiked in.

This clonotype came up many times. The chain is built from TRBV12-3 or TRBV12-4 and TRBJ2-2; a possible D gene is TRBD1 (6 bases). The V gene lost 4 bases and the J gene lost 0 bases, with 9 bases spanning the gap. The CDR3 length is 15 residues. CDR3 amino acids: CASSWTETNTGELFF. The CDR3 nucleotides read TGTGCCAGCAGTTGGACAGAAACGAACACCGGGGAGCTGTTTTTT.

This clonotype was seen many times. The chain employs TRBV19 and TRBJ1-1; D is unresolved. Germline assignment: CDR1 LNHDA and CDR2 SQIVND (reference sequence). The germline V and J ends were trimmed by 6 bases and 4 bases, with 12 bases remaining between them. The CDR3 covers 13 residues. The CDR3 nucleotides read TGTGCCAGTAGCCCGGGGTTGGGCACTGAAGCTTTCTTT. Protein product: CASSPGLGTEAFF.

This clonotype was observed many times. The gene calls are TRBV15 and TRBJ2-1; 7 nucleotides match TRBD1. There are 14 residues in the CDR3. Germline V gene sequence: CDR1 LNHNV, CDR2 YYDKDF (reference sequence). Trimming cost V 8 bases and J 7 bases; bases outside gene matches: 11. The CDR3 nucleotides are TGTGCCACCGCTTCGGCTAACAGGGGAAATGAGCAGTTCTTC. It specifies CATASANRGNEQFF.

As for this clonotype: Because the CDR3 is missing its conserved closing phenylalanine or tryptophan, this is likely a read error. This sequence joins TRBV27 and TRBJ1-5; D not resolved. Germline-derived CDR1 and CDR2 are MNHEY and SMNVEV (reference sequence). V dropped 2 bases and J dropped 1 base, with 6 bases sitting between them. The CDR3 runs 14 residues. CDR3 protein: CASSLGQSNQPQHL. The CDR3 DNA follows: TGTGCCAGCAGTTTAGGTCAGAGCAATCAGCCCCAGCATCTT.

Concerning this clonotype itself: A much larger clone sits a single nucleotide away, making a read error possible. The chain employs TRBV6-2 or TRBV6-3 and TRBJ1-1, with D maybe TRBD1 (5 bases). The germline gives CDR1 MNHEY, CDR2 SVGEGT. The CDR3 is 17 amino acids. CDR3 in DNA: TGTGCCGGCAGTCTCTCGGTCCGGGACCTCAGGTGGACTGAAGCTTTCTTT. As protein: CAGSLSVRDLRWTEAFF.

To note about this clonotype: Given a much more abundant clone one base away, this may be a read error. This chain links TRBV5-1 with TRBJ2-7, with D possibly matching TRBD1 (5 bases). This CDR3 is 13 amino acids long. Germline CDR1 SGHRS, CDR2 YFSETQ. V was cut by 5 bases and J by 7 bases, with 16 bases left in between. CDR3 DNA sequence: TGCGCCAGCAGTAGGTCAAGGCCAGGGGAGCAGTACTTC. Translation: CASSRSRPGEQYF.

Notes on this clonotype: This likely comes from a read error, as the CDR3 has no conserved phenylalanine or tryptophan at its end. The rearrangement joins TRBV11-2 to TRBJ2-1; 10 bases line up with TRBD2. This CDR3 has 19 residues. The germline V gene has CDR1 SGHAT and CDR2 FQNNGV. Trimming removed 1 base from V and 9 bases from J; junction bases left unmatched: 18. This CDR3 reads CASSLGPPESSGSAVEQFL. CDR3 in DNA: TGTGCCAGCAGCTTAGGCCCCCCCGAGTCTAGCGGGAGTGCGGTTGAGCAGTTCCTC.

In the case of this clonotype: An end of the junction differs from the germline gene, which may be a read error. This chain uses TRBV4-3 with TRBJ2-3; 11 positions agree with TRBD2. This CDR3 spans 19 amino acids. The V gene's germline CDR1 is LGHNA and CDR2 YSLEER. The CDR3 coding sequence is TGCGTCAGCAGCCAAGTCCCCCCGTTAGGACTAGCGGGTGGAGATACGCAGTATTTT. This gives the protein CVSSQVPPLGLAGGDTQYF.

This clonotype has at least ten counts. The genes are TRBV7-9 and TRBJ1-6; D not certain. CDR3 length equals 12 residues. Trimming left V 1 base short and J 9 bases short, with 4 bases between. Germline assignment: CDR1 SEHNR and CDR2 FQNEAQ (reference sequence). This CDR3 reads CASSLGASPLHF. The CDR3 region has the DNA TGTGCCAGCAGCTTAGGCGCTTCACCCCTCCACTTT. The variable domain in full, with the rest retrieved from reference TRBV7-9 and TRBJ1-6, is DTGVSQNPRHKITKRGQNVTFRCDPISEHNRLYWYRQTLGQGPEFLTYFQNEAQLEKSRLLSDRFSAERPKGSFSTLEIQRTEQGDSAMYLCASSLGASPLHFGNGTRLTVT.

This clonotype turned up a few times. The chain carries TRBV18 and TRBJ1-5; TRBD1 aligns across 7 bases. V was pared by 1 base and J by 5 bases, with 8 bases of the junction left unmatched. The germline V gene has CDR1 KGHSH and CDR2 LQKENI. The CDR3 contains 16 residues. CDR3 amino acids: CASSPLQTGKYQPQHF. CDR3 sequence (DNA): TGTGCCAGCTCACCACTTCAGACAGGGAAGTATCAGCCCCAGCATTTT.

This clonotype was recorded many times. Written as DNA, the CDR3 is TGTGCCAGCAGTCGCAGGGGGAATGAGCAGTTCTTC. Its protein is CASSRRGNEQFF. This chain connects TRBV2 to TRBJ2-1; 7 bases match TRBD1. Germline CDR1 and CDR2: SNHLY and FYNNEI. V shed 5 bases, J shed 7 bases, and the junction held 2 bases outside the gene matches. CDR3 length equals 12 residues.

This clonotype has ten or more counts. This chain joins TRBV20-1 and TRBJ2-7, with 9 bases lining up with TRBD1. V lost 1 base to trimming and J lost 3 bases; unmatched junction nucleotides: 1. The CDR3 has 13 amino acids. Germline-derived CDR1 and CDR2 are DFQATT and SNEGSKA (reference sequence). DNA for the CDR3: TGCAGTGCTAGAGGACAGGGGGACTACGAGCAGTACTTC. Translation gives CSARGQGDYEQYF.

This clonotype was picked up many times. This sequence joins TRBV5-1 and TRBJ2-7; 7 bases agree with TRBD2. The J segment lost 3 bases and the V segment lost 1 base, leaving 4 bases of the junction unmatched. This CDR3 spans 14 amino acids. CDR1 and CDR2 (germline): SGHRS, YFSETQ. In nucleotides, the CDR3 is TGCGCCAGCAGCTTGACTAGCGATAACTACGAGCAGTACTTC. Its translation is CASSLTSDNYEQYF.

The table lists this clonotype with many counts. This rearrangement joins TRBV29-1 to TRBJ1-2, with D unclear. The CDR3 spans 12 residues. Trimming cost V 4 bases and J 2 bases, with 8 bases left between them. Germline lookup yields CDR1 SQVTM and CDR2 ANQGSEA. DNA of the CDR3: TGCAGCGTTGTATCGGGGAACTATGGCTACACCTTC. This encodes CSVVSGNYGYTF.

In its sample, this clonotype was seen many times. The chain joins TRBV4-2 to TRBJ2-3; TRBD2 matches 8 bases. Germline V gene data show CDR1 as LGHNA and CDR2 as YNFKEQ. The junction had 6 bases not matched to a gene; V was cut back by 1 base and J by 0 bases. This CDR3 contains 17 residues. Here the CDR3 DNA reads TGTGCCAGCAGCCAAGGGGTAGCGGGGACTAGCACAGATACGCAGTATTTT. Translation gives CASSQGVAGTSTDTQYF.

The CDR3 loop reads CASRGLAGGSYEQYF. The CDR3 DNA reads TGCGCCAGCAGGGGACTAGCGGGGGGTTCCTACGAGCAGTACTTC. V usage is TRBV4-1 and J usage is TRBJ2-7; TRBD2 matches at 15 bases. This CDR3 has 15 residues. Germline V gives CDR1 MGHRA, CDR2 YSYEKL. V shed 6 bases, J shed 1 base, and the junction held 1 base outside the gene matches.

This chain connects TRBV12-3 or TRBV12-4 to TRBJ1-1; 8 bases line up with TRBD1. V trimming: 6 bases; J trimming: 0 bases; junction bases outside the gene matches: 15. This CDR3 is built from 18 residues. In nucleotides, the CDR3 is TGTGCCAGCAGCTCGACAGGGGTTAGGATCAGCATGAACACTGAAGCTTTCTTT. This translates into CASSSTGVRISMNTEAFF.

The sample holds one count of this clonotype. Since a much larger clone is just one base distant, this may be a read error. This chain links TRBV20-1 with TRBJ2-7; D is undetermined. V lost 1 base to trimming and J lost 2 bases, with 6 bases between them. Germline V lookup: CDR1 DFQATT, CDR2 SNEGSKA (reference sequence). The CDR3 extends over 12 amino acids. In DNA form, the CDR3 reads TGCAGTGCTAGAGGGTGGGCCTACGAGCAGTACTTC. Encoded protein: CSARGWAYEQYF.

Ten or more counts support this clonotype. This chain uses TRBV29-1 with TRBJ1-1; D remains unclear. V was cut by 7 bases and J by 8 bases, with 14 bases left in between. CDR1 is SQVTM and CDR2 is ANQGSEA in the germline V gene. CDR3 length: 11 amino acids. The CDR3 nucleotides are TGCAGCGCCGCGTCATCTGGGGAAGCTTTCTTT. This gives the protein CSAASSGEAFF.

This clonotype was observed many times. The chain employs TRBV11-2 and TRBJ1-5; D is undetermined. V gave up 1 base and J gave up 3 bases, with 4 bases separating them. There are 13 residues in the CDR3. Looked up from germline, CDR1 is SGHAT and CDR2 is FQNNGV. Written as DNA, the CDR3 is TGTGCCAGCAGCTTAGGTAACAATCAGCCCCAGCATTTT. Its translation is CASSLGNNQPQHF. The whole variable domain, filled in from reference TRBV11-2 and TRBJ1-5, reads EAGVAQSPRYKIIEKRQSVAFWCNPISGHATLYWYQQILGQGPKLLIQFQNNGVVDDSQLPKDRFSAERLKGVDSTLKIQPAKLEDSAVYLCASSLGNNQPQHFGDGTRLSIL.

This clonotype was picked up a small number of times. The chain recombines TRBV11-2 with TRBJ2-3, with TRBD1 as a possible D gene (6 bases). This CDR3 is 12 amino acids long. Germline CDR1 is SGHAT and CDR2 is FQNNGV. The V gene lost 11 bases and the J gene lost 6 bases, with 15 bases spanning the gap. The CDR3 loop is CASRGGADTQYF. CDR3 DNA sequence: TGTGCCTCCCGTGGGGGCGCGGATACGCAGTATTTT.

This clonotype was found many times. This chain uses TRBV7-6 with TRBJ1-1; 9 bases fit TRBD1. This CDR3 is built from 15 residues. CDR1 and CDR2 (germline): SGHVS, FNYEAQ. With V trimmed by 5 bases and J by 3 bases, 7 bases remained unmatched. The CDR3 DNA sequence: TGTGCCAGCAGCCTAACAGGGGGCGCGGACACTGAAGCTTTCTTT. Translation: CASSLTGGADTEAFF.

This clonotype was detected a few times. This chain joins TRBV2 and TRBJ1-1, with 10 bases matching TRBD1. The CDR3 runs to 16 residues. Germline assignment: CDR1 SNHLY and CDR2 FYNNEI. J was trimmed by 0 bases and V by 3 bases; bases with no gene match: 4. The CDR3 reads CASSERTGGVNTEAFF. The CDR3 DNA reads TGTGCCAGCAGTGAGAGGACAGGGGGTGTGAACACTGAAGCTTTCTTT.

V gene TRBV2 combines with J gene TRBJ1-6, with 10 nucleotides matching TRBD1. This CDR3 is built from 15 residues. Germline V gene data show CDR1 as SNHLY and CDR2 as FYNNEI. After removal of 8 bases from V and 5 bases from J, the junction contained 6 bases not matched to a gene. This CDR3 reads CASFEGTGDNSPLHF. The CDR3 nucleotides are TGTGCCAGCTTCGAAGGGACAGGGGATAATTCACCCCTCCACTTT.

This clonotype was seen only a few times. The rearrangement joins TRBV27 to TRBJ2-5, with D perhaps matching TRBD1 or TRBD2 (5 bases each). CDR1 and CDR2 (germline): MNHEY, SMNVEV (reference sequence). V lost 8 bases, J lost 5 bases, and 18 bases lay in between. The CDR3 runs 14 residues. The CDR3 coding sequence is TGTGCCAGCCGCCCGGGACGCCTCCCGGAGACCCAGTACTTC. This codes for CASRPGRLPETQYF.

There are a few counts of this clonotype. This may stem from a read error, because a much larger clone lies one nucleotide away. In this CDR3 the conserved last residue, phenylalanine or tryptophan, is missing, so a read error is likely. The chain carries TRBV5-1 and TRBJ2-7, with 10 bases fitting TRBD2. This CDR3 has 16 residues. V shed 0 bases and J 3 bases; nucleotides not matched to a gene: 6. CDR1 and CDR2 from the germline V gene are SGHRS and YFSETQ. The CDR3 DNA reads TGCGCCAGCAGCTTGGTCGCCGGGACTAGCGTCTACGAGCAGTACCTC. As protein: CASSLVAGTSVYEQYL.

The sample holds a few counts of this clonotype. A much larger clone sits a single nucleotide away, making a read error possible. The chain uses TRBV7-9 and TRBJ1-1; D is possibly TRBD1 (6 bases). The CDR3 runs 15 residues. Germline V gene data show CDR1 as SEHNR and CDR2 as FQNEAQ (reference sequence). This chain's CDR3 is CTSSLSWTENTEAFF. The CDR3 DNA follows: TGTACCAGCAGCTTATCATGGACAGAAAACACTGAAGCTTTCTTT.

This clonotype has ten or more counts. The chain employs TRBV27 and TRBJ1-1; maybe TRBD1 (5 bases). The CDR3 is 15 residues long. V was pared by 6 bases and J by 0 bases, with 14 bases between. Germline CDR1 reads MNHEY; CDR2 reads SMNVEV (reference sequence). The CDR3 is CASSFDSLMNTEAFF. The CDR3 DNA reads TGTGCCAGCAGCTTTGACAGCCTCATGAACACTGAAGCTTTCTTT.

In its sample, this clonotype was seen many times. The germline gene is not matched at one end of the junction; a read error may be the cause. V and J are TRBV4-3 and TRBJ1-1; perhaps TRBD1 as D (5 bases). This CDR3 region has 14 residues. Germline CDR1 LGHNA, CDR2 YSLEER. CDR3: CASSQGAGSTEAFF. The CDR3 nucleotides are TGTGCCAGCAGCCAAGGAGCAGGGTCCACTGAAGCTTTCTTT.

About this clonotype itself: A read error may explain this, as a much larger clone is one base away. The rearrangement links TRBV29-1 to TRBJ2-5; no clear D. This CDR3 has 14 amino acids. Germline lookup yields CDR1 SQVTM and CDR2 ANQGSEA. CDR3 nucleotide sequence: TGCAGCGTTGCCCCGGATCAGCTTCAGGAGACCCAGTGCTTC. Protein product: CSVAPDQLQETQCF.